This T cell receptor beta chain comes out of a study of early T cells in non-severe SARS-CoV-2 infection (dated by TCRdb to the early 2020s). For context, the study as a whole: Because TCR sequencing was done on bulk RNA from unsorted whole blood, the alpha and beta chains could not be paired. The study at large found these results: VDJdb matching was skewed toward anti-spike CD8 responses, so virus-specific expansions were likely underestimated and private and CD4 specificities were missed.

A case-control design nested within a healthcare worker cohort in London, UK, was used, with weekly nasopharyngeal swab PCR tests and blood sampling performed. Healthcare workers were enrolled in the week of the UK lockdown, from 23 to 31 March 2020, and were followed every week for up to about 16 weeks. Preparation of the library involved 5' RACE. The reads were generated on a NextSeq 500. Unique molecular identifiers were attached to individual cDNA molecules in the TCR library protocol so that sequencing error and PCR bias could be corrected. Both TCR alpha and beta chains were sequenced, and tight co-correlation was observed between alpha and beta sequence abundances in each sample. Under the source paper's analysis protocol: Decombinator V4 was used to perform V gene, J gene and CDR3 annotation of TCR sequences. TCRs were defined as expanded if a significant change between any two time points was detected under a Poisson model with p below 0.0001. TCR abundances were normalised to the total number of TCRs sequenced per sample and expressed as counts per million. VDJdb, accessed on 1 November 2021, was searched for TCRs annotated for CMV, EBV and SARS-CoV-2, and TCRs annotated for more than one antigen were excluded. TCRdb handled the public reads itself, with Q25 trimming in fastp and clone calling in MiXCR, and kept productive beta chains. Each CDR3 protein appears once, grouped with its most common genes and DNA. The V and J calls here are based on TCRdb, not the publication. The sample has approximately 56,000 distinct CDR3 sequences on record, around 10% of them singletons. The ten largest make up less than 5% of the sample.

A single count supports this clonotype. No cognate antigen has been identified for it. No base quality values were provided; no much bigger clone lies one nucleotide off. One read alone is weak evidence. This TCR derives from an adult who was a healthcare worker with PCR-confirmed SARS-CoV-2 infection or an uninfected control (not recorded which). Material for sequencing was whole blood.

The nucleotide sequence is given as TGTGCCAGCAGCTTAGATAGACGGGTAAAACTGTTTTTT. Protein translation: CASSLDRRVKLFF. Recombination joined TRBV7-2 with TRBJ1-4; the D gene lacks a confident call. The CDR1 and CDR2 encoded by the germline V gene are SGHTA and FQGNSA. V drops 1 base and J drops 10 bases, leaving 10 bases in between. Counted from cysteine to phenylalanine, this CDR3 has 13 amino acids. Of all the DNA, just the CDR3 is kept, 39 bases in frame from base 1.